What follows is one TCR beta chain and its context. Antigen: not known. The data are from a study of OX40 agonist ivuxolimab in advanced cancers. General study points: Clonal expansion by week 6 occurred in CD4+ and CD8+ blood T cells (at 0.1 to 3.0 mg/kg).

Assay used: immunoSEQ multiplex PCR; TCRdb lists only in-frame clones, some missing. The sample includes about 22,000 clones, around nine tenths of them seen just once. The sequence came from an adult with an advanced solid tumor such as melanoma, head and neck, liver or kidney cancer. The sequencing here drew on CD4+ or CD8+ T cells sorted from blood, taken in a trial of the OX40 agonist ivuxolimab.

The CDR3 protein is CASSTRDYLFYNEQFF. CDR3 DNA: TGTGCCAGCAGTACCCGGGACTACCTTTTCTACAATGAGCAGTTCTTC. V is TRBV6-6 and J is TRBJ2-1; TRBD2 matches 7 bases. The length of the CDR3 is 16 residues. Germline-derived CDR1 and CDR2 are MNHNY and SVGAGI (reference sequence). The junction had 10 bases not matched to a gene; V was cut back by 5 bases and J by 3 bases.